The clone carrying this T cell receptor (beta chain) was seen only once. Its target is not known. The data were obtained in a study of cytomegalovirus exposure and HLA in healthy donors. Study as a whole: Early released data comprised 80 million to 100 million unique TCRs from HLA-typed donors. Points from the study as a whole: A previous analysis found most TCR beta V segments productive roughly 87% or roughly 30% of the time.

PCR employed 60 Vbeta and 13 Jbeta primers. Generated by immunoSEQ multiplex PCR, the TCRdb table keeps only in-frame clones and is missing some. The data show about 180,000 clones, roughly four fifths seen once. This receptor was identified in a man younger than 35 in good health and CMV-seronegative. Sequencing was done on a sample of PBMCs.

The CDR3 loop reads CASSQTTGNTGELFF. The CDR3 DNA sequence: TGCGCCAGCAGCCAGACGACAGGGAACACCGGGGAGCTGTTTTTT. The chain joins TRBV4-1 to TRBJ2-2; D might be TRBD1 (6 bases). The V end lost 3 bases, the J end lost 1 base, and 9 bases lay between the germline ends. Germline-derived CDR1 and CDR2 are MGHRA and YSYEKL. This CDR3 has 15 residues.